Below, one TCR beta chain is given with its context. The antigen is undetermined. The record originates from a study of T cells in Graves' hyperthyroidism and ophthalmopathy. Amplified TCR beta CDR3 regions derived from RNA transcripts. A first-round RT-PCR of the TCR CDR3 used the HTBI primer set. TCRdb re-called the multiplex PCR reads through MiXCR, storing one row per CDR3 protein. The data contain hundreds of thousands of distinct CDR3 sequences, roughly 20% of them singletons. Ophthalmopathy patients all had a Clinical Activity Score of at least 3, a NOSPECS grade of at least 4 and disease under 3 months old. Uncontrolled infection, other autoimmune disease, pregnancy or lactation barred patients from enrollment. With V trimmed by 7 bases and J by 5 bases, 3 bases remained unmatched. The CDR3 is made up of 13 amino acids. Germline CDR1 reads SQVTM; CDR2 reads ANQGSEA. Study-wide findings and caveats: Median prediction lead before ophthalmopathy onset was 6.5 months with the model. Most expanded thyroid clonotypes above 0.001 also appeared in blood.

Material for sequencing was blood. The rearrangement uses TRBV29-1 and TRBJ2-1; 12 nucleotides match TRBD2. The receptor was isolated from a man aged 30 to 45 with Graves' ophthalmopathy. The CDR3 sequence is CSAGLAGNNEQFF. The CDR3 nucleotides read TGCAGCGCCGGACTAGCGGGAAACAATGAGCAGTTCTTC.